Presented here are 21 T cell receptor beta chains from one specimen sequenced in a study of blood T cell repertoires in COVID-19. The method was immunoSEQ multiplex PCR; TCRdb's version includes in-frame clones alone and lacks a portion of them. The sample has tens of thousands of clones, under 90% seen once. Sequencing was carried out using peripheral blood. All receptors come from a woman aged 70-85 years with acute or convalescent COVID-19.

The genes are TRBV10-3 and TRBJ2-3; D may be TRBD1 (6 bases). Germline V lookup: CDR1 ENHRY, CDR2 SYGVKD. The V and J ends lost 10 bases and 0 bases respectively, with 11 bases between them. This CDR3 spans 13 amino acids. Here the CDR3 DNA reads TGTGCCACCACCGACAGGAGCACAGATACGCAGTATTTT. Translated, it gives CATTDRSTDTQYF.

J is TRBJ2-2 and V is TRBV29-1, with 7 bases matching TRBD1. Germline lookup yields CDR1 SQVTM and CDR2 ANQGSEA. V dropped 4 bases and J dropped 6; count of bases not matched to a gene: 2. The CDR3 sequence is 12 residues long. The CDR3 DNA follows: TGCAGCGTTGGTACAGGGGCCGGGGAGCTGTTTTTT. Amino acids: CSVGTGAGELFF.

The V gene is TRBV4-1, the J gene TRBJ2-1; 10 nucleotides line up with TRBD1. The CDR3 consists of 15 residues. Germline V CDR1 and CDR2: MGHRA, YSYEKL. V shed 4 bases and J 8 bases; nucleotides not matched to a gene: 8. This chain's CDR3 is CASSPPGQGMHEQFF. DNA for the CDR3: TGCGCCAGCAGCCCCCCGGGACAGGGGATGCATGAGCAGTTCTTC.

The rearrangement joins TRBV7-6 to TRBJ1-2; TRBD1 is a possible D gene (5 bases). V lost 5 bases, J lost 1 base, and 14 bases lay in between. The germline V gene has CDR1 SGHVS and CDR2 FNYEAQ. The CDR3 sequence is 15 residues long. The CDR3 loop reads CASSTGTGDNYGYTF. The DNA of the CDR3 is TGTGCCAGCAGCACCGGGACGGGAGATAACTATGGCTACACCTTC.

This clone was counted once. V usage is TRBV10-2 and J usage is TRBJ2-7, with 8 bases identical to TRBD2. The CDR3 spans 15 residues. V gave up 4 bases and J gave up 1 base; unmatched junction bases: 6. CDR1 is WSHSY, CDR2 SAAADI, per germline. CDR3 in amino acids: CASSVSGSASYEQYV. The CDR3 DNA reads as TGCGCCAGCAGTGTCAGCGGGAGTGCTTCCTACGAGCAGTACGTC.

The J gene is TRBJ1-5, the V gene TRBV3-1 (or the pseudogene TRBV3-2); TRBD1 might be the D (5 bases). CDR3 size: 15 residues. Per the germline V gene, CDR1 is LGHDT and CDR2 is YNNKEL (reference sequence). The germline V and J ends were trimmed by 1 base and 7 bases, with 14 bases remaining between them. CDR3 coding DNA: TGTGCCAGCAGCCAAGCTTGGGGGGACGCCCAGCCCCAGCATTTT. Residues: CASSQAWGDAQPQHF.

The rearrangement joins TRBV6-2 or TRBV6-3 to TRBJ2-7, with 10 bases aligning to TRBD1. J lost 5 bases, V lost 5 bases, and 3 bases had no gene match. CDR1 and CDR2 (germline): MNHEY, SVGEGT. This CDR3 spans 13 amino acids. The CDR3 spells CASSTGTGDEQYV. As DNA, the CDR3 is TGTGCCAGCAGTACCGGGACAGGGGACGAGCAGTACGTC.

A few counts support this clone. The chain employs TRBV3-1 (or the pseudogene TRBV3-2) and TRBJ2-7; possible D gene TRBD1, 5 bases. Trimming cost V 1 base and J 2 bases, with 27 bases left between them. Germline-derived CDR1 and CDR2 are LGHDT and YNNKEL (reference sequence). This CDR3 has 20 residues. Here the CDR3 reads CASSQVLARRTQEQTYEQYV. Here the CDR3 DNA reads TGTGCCAGCAGCCAAGTCTTAGCTAGACGGACACAAGAACAAACCTACGAGCAGTACGTC.

The genes are TRBV27 and TRBJ1-2; D perhaps matches TRBD1 (6 bases). Germline V lookup: CDR1 MNHEY, CDR2 SMNVEV (reference sequence). CDR3 length: 13 residues. Trimming removed 5 bases from V and 3 bases from J, with 10 bases in between. As DNA, the CDR3 is TGTGCCAGCAGTCCAGGGGCCCACTATGGCTACACCTTC. Amino acid sequence: CASSPGAHYGYTF.

The chain employs TRBV28 and TRBJ1-2; 7 bases are shared with TRBD1. The germline CDR1 and CDR2 sequences are MDHEN and SYDVKM. The CDR3 contains 12 residues. J was trimmed by 5 bases and V by 3 bases; bases with no gene match: 0. The CDR3 reads CASSLGQYGYTF. CDR3 sequence (DNA): TGTGCCAGCAGTTTGGGACAGTATGGCTACACCTTC.

The chain combines TRBV20-1 with TRBJ1-2; D remains ambiguous. The V gene lost 3 bases and the J gene lost 8 bases, with 22 bases spanning the gap. The CDR3 loop spans 15 amino acids. Germline CDR1 DFQATT, CDR2 SNEGSKA (reference sequence). The CDR3 region has the DNA TGCAGTGCTAGTCTGCCCCAAGAGGGAGGGATCGGCTACACCTTC. Translation: CSASLPQEGGIGYTF.

This clone appeared a single time. The V gene is TRBV19, the J gene TRBJ1-1; D gene unclear. This CDR3 is 13 amino acids long. In germline, CDR1 is LNHDA, CDR2 SQIVND (reference sequence). Deletions cut 4 bases from V and 3 bases from J, with 9 bases between. CDR3 DNA: TGTGCCAGTAGTAAACAGTCCGACACTGAAGCTTTCTTT. This gives the protein CASSKQSDTEAFF.

V and J are TRBV27 and TRBJ2-5; TRBD1 agrees at 7 bases. V lost 5 bases and J lost 1; bases outside the gene matches: 4. Germline V gene data show CDR1 as MNHEY and CDR2 as SMNVEV (reference sequence). The CDR3 is 14 residues long. The CDR3 reads CASSHRDSQETQYF. DNA for the CDR3: TGTGCCAGCAGTCATCGGGACAGCCAAGAGACCCAGTACTTC.

The V gene is TRBV4-1, the J gene TRBJ2-3, with 10 positions matching TRBD2. In germline, CDR1 is MGHRA, CDR2 YSYEKL. Losses at the gene ends were 7 bases for V and 2 bases for J; bases not matched to a gene: 9. The CDR3 extends over 16 amino acids. CDR3 protein: CASKSGGGGDTDTQYF. The CDR3 DNA is TGCGCCAGCAAAAGCGGGGGGGGAGGGGACACAGATACGCAGTATTTT.

The chain carries TRBV5-1 and TRBJ2-3, with no clear D. This CDR3 region has 15 residues. CDR1 SGHRS and CDR2 YFSETQ come from the germline V gene. V lost 0 bases and J 3 bases, leaving 11 bases between the germline ends. The CDR3 here is CASSLGPTRTDTQYF. As DNA, the CDR3 is TGCGCCAGCAGCTTGGGACCCACGAGGACAGATACGCAGTATTTT.

This sequence joins TRBV27 and TRBJ2-2, with TRBD2 matching 9 bases. V lost 8 bases to trimming and J lost 8 bases; unmatched junction nucleotides: 18. The germline gives CDR1 MNHEY, CDR2 SMNVEV (reference sequence). The CDR3 length is 17 residues. The CDR3 region has the DNA TGTGCCAGCGTCCCCATCGTAGCGGGGGTGACACGTGGGGAGCTGTTTTTT. Its translation: CASVPIVAGVTRGELFF.

The V call is TRBV9, the J call TRBJ1-3, with TRBD1 matching 10 bases. With V trimmed by 4 bases and J by 8 bases, 9 bases remained unmatched. Germline loops: CDR1 SGDLS, CDR2 YYNGEE. The CDR3 totals 15 residues. This CDR3 reads CASSLKTGGMDTIYF. CDR3 bases: TGTGCCAGCAGCTTAAAGACAGGGGGCATGGACACCATATATTTT. The whole variable domain, filled in from reference TRBV9 and TRBJ1-3, reads DSGVTQTPKHLITATGQRVTLRCSPRSGDLSVYWYQQSLDQGLQFLIQYYNGEERAKGNILERFSAQQFPDLHSELNLSSLELGDSALYFCASSLKTGGMDTIYFGEGSWLTVV.

The sample holds one count of this clone. The V and J genes are TRBV6-5 and TRBJ2-7; 11 bases line up with TRBD2. Germline trimming cut 8 bases from V and 12 bases from J; bases unmatched to any gene: 12. The germline V gene encodes CDR1 MNHEY and CDR2 SVGAGI. There are 13 residues in the CDR3. CDR3 coding DNA: TGTGCCAGCGATAGCGGGAGGGCCTATCGGCCGTACGTC. Translation: CASDSGRAYRPYV.

The gene calls are TRBV7-9 and TRBJ1-2, with 8 bases identical to TRBD1. Per the germline V gene, CDR1 is SEHNR and CDR2 is FQNEAQ (reference sequence). This CDR3 is built from 15 residues. V lost 7 bases to trimming and J lost 2 bases; unmatched junction nucleotides: 9. This CDR3 reads CASNNPGQANYGYTF. CDR3 DNA: TGTGCCAGCAACAACCCGGGACAGGCCAACTATGGCTACACCTTC. Drawing the rest from reference TRBV7-9 and TRBJ1-2, the complete variable domain is DTGVSQNPRHKITKRGQNVTFRCDPISEHNRLYWYRQTLGQGPEFLTYFQNEAQLEKSRLLSDRFSAERPKGSFSTLEIQRTEQGDSAMYLCASNNPGQANYGYTFGSGTRLTVV.

The chain links TRBV4-3 to TRBJ2-3, with D unclear. The CDR3 is 16 residues long. CDR1 and CDR2 (germline): LGHNA, YSLEER. Between the trimmed V and J ends, which lost 0 bases and 5 bases, there was a span of 15 bases. The CDR3 DNA is TGCGCCAGCAGCCAAGAGGGCAGAGCAGTAGTAGATACGCAGTATTTT. It yields the protein CASSQEGRAVVDTQYF.

J is TRBJ2-4 and V is TRBV15, with 9 bases fitting TRBD1. V shed 0 bases, J shed 3 bases, and the junction held 9 bases outside the gene matches. CDR3 length: 18 amino acids. Germline V gives CDR1 LNHNV, CDR2 YYDKDF (reference sequence). CDR3 DNA sequence: TGTGCCACCAGCAGAGATGGGGGGACAGGGAAAGGCAAAAACATTCAGTACTTC. Translation gives CATSRDGGTGKGKNIQYF.